This record covers a single T cell receptor (beta chain). This CDR3 is 18 amino acids long. Germline V gene sequence: CDR1 SGHRS, CDR2 YFSETQ. The V gene end was trimmed by 0 bases and the J gene end by 2 bases; junction bases not matched to a gene: 11. This record belongs to a study of control samples from healthy donors and cancer patients. TCRdb's copy holds only in-frame clones and misses some; the assay was immunoSEQ multiplex PCR. Among 150,000 to 200,000 clones listed, roughly 94% were seen once. The sequence derives from a woman in her 40s in good health. The specimen sequenced was blood. This rearrangement joins TRBV5-1 to TRBJ2-4; 7 bases agree with TRBD2. CDR3 in amino acids: CASSLAYGGSLTKNIQYF. The CDR3 nucleotides read TGCGCCAGCAGCTTGGCTTACGGCGGGAGCTTGACCAAAAACATTCAGTACTTC. Looking up the rest from reference TRBV5-1 and TRBJ2-4 gives the full variable domain: KAGVTQTPRYLIKTRGQQVTLSCSPISGHRSVSWYQQTPGQGLQFLFEYFSETQRNKGNFPGRFSGRQFSNSRSEMNVSTLELGDSALYLCASSLAYGGSLTKNIQYFGAGTRLSVL.